A single sample gave rise to the 30 T cell receptor beta chains below, sequenced in a study of cytomegalovirus exposure and HLA in healthy donors. PCR amplification relied on 60 Vbeta primers (plus 13 Jbeta primers). Measured with immunoSEQ multiplex PCR; TCRdb has only the in-frame clones, and not every one. The sample includes under 200,000 clones, around 75% of them seen just once. The specimen was PBMCs. The source of these receptors is a male donor in good health and CMV-seronegative.

This chain uses TRBV2 with TRBJ1-2; D ambiguous. Germline V CDR1 and CDR2: SNHLY, FYNNEI. V lost 4 bases, J lost 0 bases, and 12 bases lay in between. There are 15 residues in the CDR3. The CDR3 region has the DNA TGTGCCAGCAGTGGAAGCCGACAAACTAACTATGGCTACACCTTC. Residues: CASSGSRQTNYGYTF.

V usage is TRBV28 and J usage is TRBJ2-7; possible D gene TRBD1, 5 bases. The germline gives CDR1 MDHEN, CDR2 SYDVKM. The CDR3 totals 15 residues. Trimming removed 6 bases at V and 3 bases at J, with 18 bases between. The CDR3 bases are TGTGCCAGCAGGTCACGACAGCAGATTAACTACGAGCAGTACTTC. Protein sequence: CASRSRQQINYEQYF.

The chain employs TRBV6-1 and TRBJ1-3; D is perhaps TRBD1 (5 bases). Trimming left V 2 bases short and J 3 bases short, with 8 bases between. The CDR3 spans 14 residues. Germline V lookup: CDR1 MNHNS, CDR2 SASEGT. The CDR3 region has the DNA TGTGCCAGCAGTGAACGCAGGGTTGGAAACACCATATATTTT. Protein: CASSERRVGNTIYF.

The chain combines TRBV14 with TRBJ2-2; D is unclear. Deletions cut 0 bases from V and 6 bases from J, with 8 bases between. Germline lookup yields CDR1 SGHDN and CDR2 FVKESK. The CDR3 runs to 14 residues. CDR3 sequence reads: CASSQEIASGELFF. The CDR3 DNA reads TGTGCCAGCAGCCAAGAGATCGCGTCCGGGGAGCTGTTTTTT.

The genes are TRBV19 and TRBJ1-2; D is perhaps TRBD1 (5 bases). The CDR3 totals 16 residues. The germline V and J ends were trimmed by 3 bases and 0 bases, with 14 bases remaining between them. Germline CDR1 and CDR2: LNHDA and SQIVND (reference sequence). CDR3 in amino acids: CASSIQGRPANYGYTF. Written as DNA, the CDR3 is TGTGCCAGTAGTATTCAGGGCCGACCCGCTAACTATGGCTACACCTTC.

The chain links TRBV7-2 to TRBJ1-6, with D unclear. Germline CDR1 is SGHTA and CDR2 is FQGNSA. Trimming pared 4 bases from V and 11 bases from J, leaving 12 bases between. CDR3 size: 13 residues. CDR3 bases: TGTGCCAGCAGCTCCGACCCCCGGGCACCCCTCCACTTT. This translates into CASSSDPRAPLHF.

The CDR3 DNA reads TGTGCCAGCAGAGAGACGGGACAGCCCAACTATGGCTACACCTTC. This codes for CASRETGQPNYGYTF. The chain combines TRBV6-6 with TRBJ1-2; TRBD1 aligns across 7 bases. Losses at the gene ends were 6 bases for V and 2 bases for J; bases not matched to a gene: 9. The germline V gene has CDR1 MNHNY and CDR2 SVGAGI (reference sequence). CDR3 length equals 15 residues.

The chain links TRBV7-9 to TRBJ1-1; 8 bases align to TRBD1. Germline V gene lookup returns CDR1 SEHNR and CDR2 FQNEAQ (reference sequence). Trimming removed 5 bases from V and 6 bases from J; junction bases left unmatched: 23. This CDR3 has 19 residues. The CDR3 protein is CASSKTRLSGQGAVAEAFF. The CDR3 DNA sequence: TGTGCCAGCAGCAAGACGCGACTCTCCGGGCAGGGGGCTGTCGCTGAAGCTTTCTTT.

The chain links TRBV4-1 to TRBJ2-5, with TRBD2 matching 13 bases. Judging by the DNA end, TRBJ2-7 fits better; the J call may be wrong. Germline-derived CDR1 and CDR2 are MGHRA and YSYEKL. The CDR3 spans 16 residues. The CDR3 here is CASSQGLAGRSYEQYF. DNA for the CDR3: TGCGCCAGCAGCCAGGGACTAGCGGGAAGATCCTACGAGCAGTACTTC.

The V call is TRBV14, the J call TRBJ1-1; TRBD1 matches at 7 bases. V dropped 1 base and J dropped 7; count of bases not matched to a gene: 6. Germline loops: CDR1 SGHDN, CDR2 FVKESK. The CDR3 sequence is 14 residues long. CDR3 sequence (DNA): TGTGCCAGCAGCCAAGTTACAGGGGTGAGTGAAGCTTTCTTT. Protein product: CASSQVTGVSEAFF.

This clone came up a few times. The V gene is TRBV7-8, the J gene TRBJ1-1, with 11 bases identical to TRBD1. Germline loops: CDR1 SGHVS, CDR2 FQNEAQ. Trimming cost V 4 bases and J 1 base; bases outside gene matches: 14. This CDR3 comprises 19 residues. CDR3 loop: CASSSRTWPGTGGNTEAFF. The CDR3, as DNA: TGTGCCAGCAGCTCAAGAACCTGGCCCGGGACAGGGGGGAACACTGAAGCTTTCTTT.

The rearrangement joins TRBV19 to TRBJ2-5, with D perhaps TRBD2 (6 bases). Germline V lookup: CDR1 LNHDA, CDR2 SQIVND (reference sequence). Deletions cut 5 bases from V and 4 bases from J, with 17 bases between. This CDR3 region has 15 residues. The CDR3 DNA sequence: TGTGCCAGTAGTCCCTCCCGTTTGGGGGGAGAGACCCAGTACTTC. Translating gives CASSPSRLGGETQYF.

This clone was seen a handful of times. V is TRBV30 and J is TRBJ2-7; D might be TRBD1 (6 bases). The CDR3 is made up of 13 amino acids. Trimming removed 0 bases from V and 5 bases from J, with 11 bases in between. Germline V CDR1 and CDR2: GTSNPN, SVGIG (reference sequence). The CDR3 sequence is CAWSVNRAHEQYF. CDR3 DNA sequence: TGTGCCTGGAGTGTCAACAGGGCCCACGAGCAGTACTTC.

This chain joins TRBV2 and TRBJ1-1; TRBD1 aligns across 9 bases. This CDR3 has 13 amino acids. The ends lost 6 bases at V and 3 bases at J; junction bases unmatched: 2. CDR1 is SNHLY, CDR2 FYNNEI, per germline. CDR3 protein: CASSRTGDTEAFF. The CDR3 bases are TGTGCCAGCAGCCGGACAGGGGACACTGAAGCTTTCTTT.

This clone was seen only once. The chain joins TRBV5-1 to TRBJ2-7; 9 bases line up with TRBD2. The trim removed 0 bases at V and 5 bases at J, leaving 6 bases unmatched. The CDR3 is 15 amino acids. In germline, CDR1 is SGHRS, CDR2 YFSETQ. The CDR3 coding sequence is TGCGCCAGCAGCTTGGTGGCGGGAGGGCGCGACGAGCAGTACTTC. It specifies CASSLVAGGRDEQYF.

This clone was seen more than once but under ten times. The V and J genes are TRBV12-5 and TRBJ2-5; the match to TRBD1 covers 9 bases. Germline CDR1 LGHNT, CDR2 FRNRAP. CDR3 length equals 14 residues. V was clipped by 7 bases and J by 5 bases; unmatched bases: 8. CDR3 loop: CASALQGATETQYF. For the CDR3, the DNA is TGTGCTAGTGCCCTACAGGGGGCAACGGAGACCCAGTACTTC.

The rearrangement links TRBV6-5 to TRBJ2-7; weak D call: TRBD2 (6 bases). CDR1 and CDR2 from the germline V gene are MNHEY and SVGAGI. V lost 5 bases and J 0 bases, leaving 14 bases between the germline ends. The CDR3 loop spans 15 amino acids. For the CDR3, the DNA is TGTGCCAGCAGTCCCACGGGGGTATACTCCTACGAGCAGTACTTC. Its translation is CASSPTGVYSYEQYF.

The chain links TRBV7-3 to TRBJ2-3, with 8 positions matching TRBD1. The J segment lost 4 bases and the V segment lost 4 bases, leaving 1 base of the junction unmatched. Germline CDR1 reads SGHTA; CDR2 reads FQGTGA. CDR3 length equals 13 residues. The CDR3 nucleotides are TGTGCCAGCAGCTCGGACAGGGCAGATACGCAGTATTTT. Translating it yields CASSSDRADTQYF.

This clone was seen a handful of times. The chain uses TRBV29-1 and TRBJ1-4, with TRBD1 as a possible D gene (6 bases). Between the trimmed V and J ends, which lost 6 bases and 8 bases, there was a span of 16 bases. CDR3 size: 13 residues. Germline V gene data show CDR1 as SQVTM and CDR2 as ANQGSEA. The CDR3 is CSVAGDGSEKLFF. CDR3 nucleotides: TGCAGCGTGGCAGGGGATGGGAGCGAAAAACTGTTTTTT.

Regarding this clone: One end of the junction does not line up with germline, which may come from a read error. This rearrangement joins TRBV7-9 to TRBJ1-2; 8 bases map to TRBD1. The germline CDR1 and CDR2 sequences are SEHNR and FQNEAQ (reference sequence). CDR3 length: 14 amino acids. CDR3: CSSRHQGAMAGYTF. CDR3 nucleotides: TGTTCCAGCAGGCATCAGGGGGCCATGGCTGGCTACACCTTC.

For this clone: The sample holds other DNA sequences that translate to the same CDR3. The chain couples TRBV6-1 to TRBJ1-5, with 7 bases fitting TRBD1. The V gene end was trimmed by 9 bases and the J gene end by 1 base; junction bases not matched to a gene: 6. Germline values: CDR1 MNHNS, CDR2 SASEGT. CDR3 length equals 14 residues. The CDR3 DNA sequence: TGTGCCAGTTCCCGACAGGGCAGCAATCAGCCCCAGCATTTT. It encodes CASSRQGSNQPQHF.

This chain joins TRBV5-1 and TRBJ2-3, with 9 bases identical to TRBD1. The J segment lost 6 bases and the V segment lost 0 bases, leaving 11 bases of the junction unmatched. This CDR3 is 17 amino acids long. Germline V gene data show CDR1 as SGHRS and CDR2 as YFSETQ. The CDR3 nucleotides are TGCGCCAGCAGCTTGGCTGTTCGGACAGGGGATTACGATACGCAGTATTTT. Its translation is CASSLAVRTGDYDTQYF.

By share, this clone counts as medium-sized. The sample carries other DNA sequences with the same CDR3. The gene calls are TRBV4-3 and TRBJ2-2, with TRBD2 identical over 16 bases. The germline V gene encodes CDR1 LGHNA and CDR2 YSLEER. CDR3 length: 18 residues. V shed 6 bases, J shed 3 bases, and the junction held 7 bases outside the gene matches. The CDR3 region is CASSPGLAGGPDTGELFF. The DNA of the CDR3 is TGCGCCAGCAGTCCGGGACTAGCGGGAGGGCCCGACACCGGGGAGCTGTTTTTT.

The chain links TRBV4-1 to TRBJ2-5; no clear D gene. Per the germline V gene, CDR1 is MGHRA and CDR2 is YSYEKL. This CDR3 is 15 amino acids long. V was pared by 0 bases and J by 5 bases, with 13 bases between. CDR3 nucleotide sequence: TGCGCCAGCAGCCAAGATGTGCCTAGTAGGGAGACCCAGTACTTC. This gives the protein CASSQDVPSRETQYF.

The chain combines TRBV6-6 with TRBJ1-6; 9 bases line up with TRBD1. There are 16 residues in the CDR3. Germline-derived CDR1 and CDR2 are MNHNY and SVGAGI (reference sequence). The V and J ends lost 5 bases and 9 bases, in that order; junction bases with no gene match: 11. CDR3 loop: CASSPAGQGNSSPLHF. The DNA for the CDR3 is TGTGCCAGCAGTCCTGCCGGACAGGGGAATAGTTCACCCCTCCACTTT.

Here the CDR3 DNA reads TGTGCCAGCAGCTTCAGACTAGCGGGGAGCTACGAGCAGTACTTC. This translates into CASSFRLAGSYEQYF. The chain carries TRBV7-2 and TRBJ2-7, with 11 bases that match TRBD2. Germline CDR1 reads SGHTA; CDR2 reads FQGNSA. This CDR3 contains 15 residues. With 3 bases clipped from V and 3 bases from J, the junction kept 4 bases outside the gene matches. Drawing the rest from reference TRBV7-2 and TRBJ2-7, the complete variable domain is GAGVSQSPSNKVTEKGKDVELRCDPISGHTALYWYRQSLGQGLEFLIYFQGNSAPDKSGLPSDRFSAERTGGSVSTLTIQRTQQEDSAVYLCASSFRLAGSYEQYFGPGTRLTVT.

This chain links TRBV6-1 with TRBJ2-1; D is uncertain. Germline CDR1 and CDR2: MNHNS and SASEGT. CDR3 length equals 14 residues. V was cut by 4 bases and J by 8 bases, with 15 bases left in between. CDR3 sequence: CASSGQAGWYEQFF. CDR3 nucleotide sequence: TGTGCCAGCAGTGGGCAGGCTGGTTGGTATGAGCAGTTCTTC.

This chain uses TRBV25-1 with TRBJ2-5; a weak D match, TRBD1 (5 bases). The germline V gene has CDR1 MGHDK and CDR2 SYGVNS. V dropped 3 bases and J dropped 5 bases, with 10 bases sitting between them. This CDR3 contains 13 residues. DNA of the CDR3: TGTGCCAGCAGTGACCTCAGGGTGGAGACCCAGTACTTC. This codes for CASSDLRVETQYF.

This clone has just a few counts. The J gene is TRBJ1-1, the V gene TRBV5-4, with D possibly being TRBD1 (5 bases). The CDR3 spans 15 residues. Trimming left V 4 bases short and J 2 bases short, with 15 bases between. Germline V lookup: CDR1 SGHNT, CDR2 YYREEE (reference sequence). Here the CDR3 DNA reads TGTGCCAGCAGCCGAACCGGGACTCTCAACACTGAAGCTTTCTTT. This translates into CASSRTGTLNTEAFF.

Comment on this clone: Within the sample, other DNA sequences also encode this same CDR3. The chain couples TRBV5-1 to TRBJ1-2, with D maybe TRBD1 (6 bases). Germline V gene sequence: CDR1 SGHRS, CDR2 YFSETQ. V was shortened by 4 bases and J by 5 bases, with 9 bases between the two germline ends. The CDR3 has 12 residues. The CDR3 DNA is TGCGCCAGCAGCGTCACAGGGTATGGCTACACCTTC. Its protein is CASSVTGYGYTF.